These T cell receptor beta chains were read from a single sample in a study of T cell changes during pregnancy in multiple sclerosis. TCRdb's table, derived via immunoSEQ multiplex PCR, lists solely in-frame clones and lacks some. The sample has about 51,000 clones, 93% seen once. Sample: peripheral blood, taken in the second trimester of pregnancy. The receptors shown here come from a female donor with multiple sclerosis, enrolled in a pregnancy study. Each CDR3 is given with its conserved first and last residue. Each record gives: D gene, clone size, J gene, V gene, CDR3 DNA, CDR3 protein. D genes are given only for firm matches. Clone size appears in some rows only: once, few, many, or a class for an expanded clone.

d_call: TRBD2
clone_size: .
j_call: TRBJ2-5
v_call: TRBV7-3
cdr3_nt: TGTGCCAGCAGCCTTTCTAGCGGGGTGGGGACCCAGTACTTC
cdr3_aa: CASSLSSGVGTQYF

d_call: .
clone_size: .
j_call: TRBJ2-7
v_call: TRBV29-1
cdr3_nt: TGCAGCGTTGTAGGAGGGACTGCCTCCTACGAGCAGTACTTC
cdr3_aa: CSVVGGTASYEQYF

d_call: .
clone_size: .
j_call: TRBJ1-1
v_call: TRBV9
cdr3_nt: TGTGCCAGCAGCTCCCGCCCGGCAGGATCGAACACTGAAGCTTTCTTT
cdr3_aa: CASSSRPAGSNTEAFF

d_call: TRBD2
clone_size: .
j_call: TRBJ2-7
v_call: TRBV11-3
cdr3_nt: TGTGCCAGCAGCTCAGGACTAGTGGGTCGCGAGCAGTACTTC
cdr3_aa: CASSSGLVGREQYF

d_call: .
clone_size: .
j_call: TRBJ2-2
v_call: TRBV6-1
cdr3_nt: TGTGCCAGCAGCGAGGGTGAGGGTAACCGGTGGGAGCTGTTTTTT
cdr3_aa: CASSEGEGNRWELFF

d_call: TRBD1
clone_size: .
j_call: TRBJ2-7
v_call: TRBV6-1
cdr3_nt: TGTGCCAGCAGTGAAGGGGGACAGGGCTACGAGCAGTACTTC
cdr3_aa: CASSEGGQGYEQYF

d_call: TRBD1
clone_size: .
j_call: TRBJ2-3
v_call: TRBV19
cdr3_nt: TGTGCCAGTAGCAGGACAGGGATTCGTACAGATACGCAGTATTTT
cdr3_aa: CASSRTGIRTDTQYF

d_call: .
clone_size: once
j_call: TRBJ2-2
v_call: TRBV4-3
cdr3_nt: TGCGCCAGCAGCCAAGATCCACTACTTGAGGGGGAGCTGTTTTTT
cdr3_aa: CASSQDPLLEGELFF

d_call: .
clone_size: .
j_call: TRBJ2-3
v_call: TRBV13
cdr3_nt: TGTGCCAGCAGCTCCCGGGGGACAGATACGCAGTATTTT
cdr3_aa: CASSSRGTDTQYF

d_call: .
clone_size: .
j_call: TRBJ1-1
v_call: TRBV25-1
cdr3_nt: TGTGCCAGCAGTGGCTCTAAGGGGTGGAACACTGAAGCTTTCTTT
cdr3_aa: CASSGSKGWNTEAFF

d_call: .
clone_size: .
j_call: TRBJ1-1
v_call: TRBV28
cdr3_nt: TGTGCCAGCAGTTTAATCCCCTCTAGGAGGGGACACACTGAAGCTTTCTTT
cdr3_aa: CASSLIPSRRGHTEAFF

d_call: .
clone_size: once
j_call: TRBJ2-7
v_call: TRBV27
cdr3_nt: TGTGCCAGCAGTTTGTTCTCAGGGTTCCACGAGCAGTACTTC
cdr3_aa: CASSLFSGFHEQYF

d_call: .
clone_size: few
j_call: TRBJ1-1
v_call: TRBV12-5
cdr3_nt: TGTGCTAGTGGTTCGAGTATCACAGGCTTGAACACTGAAGCTTTCTTT
cdr3_aa: CASGSSITGLNTEAFF

d_call: .
clone_size: .
j_call: TRBJ2-1
v_call: TRBV7-3
cdr3_nt: TGTGCCAGCAGCCCCGGGACTTCCTTCGGGGAGCAGTTCTTC
cdr3_aa: CASSPGTSFGEQFF

d_call: .
clone_size: .
j_call: TRBJ2-5
v_call: TRBV5-4
cdr3_nt: TGTGCCAGCAGCTCAAACAGGGGACTCCAAGAGACCCAGTACTTC
cdr3_aa: CASSSNRGLQETQYF

d_call: .
clone_size: once
j_call: TRBJ2-1
v_call: TRBV5-1
cdr3_nt: TGCGCCAGCAGCCATCAAGGGGCCAGGGACTACAATGAGCAGTTCTTC
cdr3_aa: CASSHQGARDYNEQFF

d_call: .
clone_size: .
j_call: TRBJ2-3
v_call: TRBV20-1
cdr3_nt: TGCAGCCCTTGGGCCGCCAGGACGCAGTATTTT
cdr3_aa: CSPWAARTQYF

d_call: .
clone_size: .
j_call: TRBJ1-1
v_call: TRBV2
cdr3_nt: TGTGCCATGCGGGGTGAGAAACCTGAAGCTTTCTTT
cdr3_aa: CAMRGEKPEAFF

d_call: TRBD2
clone_size: .
j_call: TRBJ2-7
v_call: TRBV19
cdr3_nt: TGTGCCAGTAGTATCCGGGAGGGCCCGTACGAGCAGTACTTC
cdr3_aa: CASSIREGPYEQYF

d_call: TRBD2
clone_size: .
j_call: TRBJ2-7
v_call: TRBV7-2
cdr3_nt: TGTGCCAGCAGCCTTACTAGCGGGAGGACGGAGTACGAGCAGTACTTC
cdr3_aa: CASSLTSGRTEYEQYF

d_call: TRBD2
clone_size: .
j_call: TRBJ2-5
v_call: TRBV5-1
cdr3_nt: TGCGCCAGCAGCTTGGGGGGGGGAGAGACCCAGTACTTC
cdr3_aa: CASSLGGGETQYF

d_call: .
clone_size: .
j_call: TRBJ1-2
v_call: TRBV18
cdr3_nt: TGTGCCAGCTCACCACCGGCGGGGGACGACTATGGCTACACCTTC
cdr3_aa: CASSPPAGDDYGYTF

d_call: TRBD1
clone_size: .
j_call: TRBJ1-1
v_call: TRBV5-4
cdr3_nt: TGTGCCAGCAGCCGGACAGGGTTGAACACTGAAGCTTTCTTT
cdr3_aa: CASSRTGLNTEAFF

d_call: TRBD1
clone_size: .
j_call: TRBJ2-7
v_call: TRBV9
cdr3_nt: TGTGCCAGCAGCGTAGGACAGGGGAACGAGCAGTACTTC
cdr3_aa: CASSVGQGNEQYF

d_call: .
clone_size: .
j_call: TRBJ2-2
v_call: TRBV13
cdr3_nt: TGTGCCAGCAGCTTAGGCCAGGGCGTGCTTACCGGGGAGCTGTTTTTT
cdr3_aa: CASSLGQGVLTGELFF